This T cell receptor beta chain was identified during a study of shared clonotypes between healthy human individuals. Measured with immunoSEQ multiplex PCR; TCRdb has only the in-frame clones, and not every one. The repertoire holds millions of clones, with 95% as singletons. Everyone who donated was a Caucasian adult who lived in Nashville, Tennessee. V lost 4 bases, J lost 2 bases, and 14 bases stayed unmatched. The CDR3 is 19 residues long. CDR1 is SGDLS and CDR2 is YYNGEE in the germline V gene. This rearrangement joins TRBV9 to TRBJ2-5; 13 bases are shared with TRBD2. The TCR was taken from a young man in good health. The specimen sequenced was naive CD4+ T cells sorted from blood. Noted subset: CD45RA+ positively selected. The CDR3 region has the DNA TGTGCCAGCAGCCCATTGGGACTAGCGGGAAATGTTAAGCAAGAGACCCAGTACTTC. This codes for CASSPLGLAGNVKQETQYF.